A single sample gave rise to the 29 T cell receptor beta chains below, sequenced in a study of blood T cells in healthy people across ages. The authors ran a second PCR of about 7 to 11 cycles using a sample-barcoded 5' primer and a J-beta primer mix. MiXCR was run by TCRdb on the 5' RACE reads, yielding one entry per CDR3 protein. This table has 1.5 million to 2 million distinct CDR3 sequences, less than 50% appearing once. The sequenced material came from blood. These receptors originate from a woman between 40 and 50 years old in good health.

This rearrangement joins TRBV10-3 to TRBJ1-2, with D maybe TRBD1 (6 bases). CDR1 and CDR2 (germline): ENHRY, SYGVKD. Trimming stripped 6 bases from V and 2 bases from J, with 10 bases between. The CDR3 is made up of 13 amino acids. CDR3 DNA sequence: TGTGCCATCAGCTCCGACAGGAACTATGGCTACACCTTC. Translation gives CAISSDRNYGYTF.

V gene TRBV2 combines with J gene TRBJ2-5; unclear D gene. V lost 1 base and J 2 bases, leaving 17 bases between the germline ends. From germline, CDR1 is SNHLY and CDR2 FYNNEI. The CDR3 consists of 17 residues. The CDR3 DNA sequence: TGTGCCAGCAGTGAAGTGATGGCCCCGATCCTACAAGAGACCCAGTACTTC. Translating it yields CASSEVMAPILQETQYF.

The chain is built from TRBV19 and TRBJ2-3; D perhaps matches TRBD2 (6 bases). The CDR3 totals 15 residues. Germline CDR1 LNHDA, CDR2 SQIVND (reference sequence). V gave up 4 bases and J gave up 6 bases, with 17 bases separating them. CDR3 nucleotide sequence: TGTGCCAGTAGTAAACCGGGACTCCTCACGGATACGCAGTATTTT. Encoded protein: CASSKPGLLTDTQYF.

This clonotype showed up just a few times. The V and J genes are TRBV24-1 and TRBJ2-1; 8 bases match TRBD1. This CDR3 comprises 16 residues. With 3 bases clipped from V and 0 bases from J, the junction kept 3 bases outside the gene matches. The germline CDR1 and CDR2 sequences are KGHDR and SFDVKD. CDR3 DNA sequence: TGTGCCACCAGTGATAGGACAGGGAACTCCTACAATGAGCAGTTCTTC. It specifies CATSDRTGNSYNEQFF.

The V gene is TRBV6-5, the J gene TRBJ2-7; TRBD1 might be the D (6 bases). CDR3 length equals 15 residues. Trimming shortened V by 10 bases and J by 4 bases, and 23 bases separated the two germline ends. The V gene's germline CDR1 is MNHEY and CDR2 SVGAGI. CDR3 DNA sequence: TGTGCCACCAGGCCCGACTCCACAGGGCTGTACGAGCAGTACTTC. Translation gives CATRPDSTGLYEQYF.

This clonotype was picked up many times. The chain recombines TRBV28 with TRBJ2-7; 9 bases are shared with TRBD1. Germline trimming cut 3 bases from V and 6 bases from J; bases unmatched to any gene: 6. CDR1 and CDR2 (germline): MDHEN, SYDVKM. The CDR3 covers 14 residues. The chain's CDR3 is CASSLGTGRLEQYF. In DNA, the CDR3 is TGTGCCAGCAGTTTGGGGACAGGGAGGCTCGAGCAGTACTTC.

The table lists this clonotype with a count of one. An end of the junction does not agree with germline; a read error may underlie this. Written as DNA, the CDR3 is TGTGCCAGCAGGTCCCCCGGGACAGGTTTTTACGGGCAGTACTTC. Translating gives CASRSPGTGFYGQYF. The chain combines TRBV28 with TRBJ2-7; 8 bases fit TRBD1. Germline V CDR1 and CDR2: MDHEN, SYDVKM. The CDR3 is made up of 15 amino acids.

This clonotype was detected only a few times. For the CDR3, the DNA is TGTGCCAGCAGTTCCGGGACATCTTATGGCTACACCTTC. Translating gives CASSSGTSYGYTF. The chain carries TRBV12-3 or TRBV12-4 and TRBJ1-2; weak D call: TRBD1 (6 bases). The CDR3 totals 13 residues. Trimming stripped 4 bases from V and 5 bases from J, with 11 bases between.

V and J are TRBV20-1 and TRBJ2-5; tentatively, D is TRBD1 or TRBD2 (5 bases each). CDR1 and CDR2 from the germline V gene are DFQATT and SNEGSKA (reference sequence). V lost 1 base and J lost 5, with 17 bases in between. This CDR3 has 15 residues. CDR3 region: CSARGAQVRRETQYF. CDR3 DNA sequence: TGCAGTGCTAGAGGGGCACAGGTCAGGAGGGAGACCCAGTACTTC.

The rearrangement links TRBV6-4 to TRBJ2-1; 15 bases are shared with TRBD2. This CDR3 is 15 amino acids long. With V trimmed by 6 bases and J by 9 bases, 6 bases remained unmatched. Germline loops: CDR1 MRHNA, CDR2 SNTAGT. CDR3 sequence: CASSDGLAGGTEQFF. In DNA, the CDR3 is TGTGCCAGCAGCGATGGACTAGCGGGGGGGACTGAGCAGTTCTTC.

The chain combines TRBV9 with TRBJ2-4; D is undetermined. Trimming took 0 bases from V and 13 from J, leaving 23 bases between them. This CDR3 contains 16 residues. CDR1 and CDR2 from the germline V gene are SGDLS and YYNGEE. The CDR3 nucleotides are TGTGCCAGCAGCGTAGCGTATGGGGAATCCGCCAATGAGCAGTACTTC. It translates to CASSVAYGESANEQYF.

The V call is TRBV28, the J call TRBJ2-1; D perhaps matches TRBD1 (7 bases). V shed 4 bases and J shed 7 bases, with 14 bases lying between them. The CDR3 length is 14 residues. Germline CDR1 and CDR2: MDHEN and SYDVKM. The CDR3 DNA reads as TGTGCCAGCAGTTCAGGGGGGCCGGGGAATGAGCAGTTCTTC. It encodes CASSSGGPGNEQFF.

The chain uses TRBV6-5 and TRBJ2-7; D might be TRBD2 (6 bases). The V end lost 8 bases, the J end lost 5 bases, and 19 bases lay between the germline ends. The CDR3 covers 14 residues. Per germline, CDR1 MNHEY and CDR2 SVGAGI. This chain's CDR3 is CASSFLGRMNEQYF. The CDR3 DNA sequence: TGTGCCAGCTCCTTCTTAGGGAGGATGAACGAGCAGTACTTC.

The V and J genes are TRBV20-1 and TRBJ2-4; TRBD2 matches 12 bases. The DNA end favors TRBJ2-7, so the J call may be wrong. CDR3 length: 13 amino acids. The germline CDR1 and CDR2 sequences are DFQATT and SNEGSKA (reference sequence). Here the CDR3 reads CSALAGGNYEQYF. DNA for the CDR3: TGCAGTGCTCTAGCGGGGGGGAACTACGAGCAGTACTTC.

CDR3: CASSLREGEQYF. The CDR3 bases are TGTGCCAGCAGCCTCCGGGAAGGAGAGCAGTACTTC. This chain connects TRBV3-1 to TRBJ2-7, with TRBD2 as a possible D gene (5 bases). Trimming left V 4 bases short and J 7 bases short, with 11 bases between. This CDR3 is built from 12 residues. The germline V gene has CDR1 LGHDT and CDR2 YNNKEL (reference sequence).

The V and J genes are TRBV9 and TRBJ1-2; TRBD1 matches at 7 bases. The V gene end was trimmed by 4 bases and the J gene end by 5 bases; junction bases not matched to a gene: 5. The germline V gene has CDR1 SGDLS and CDR2 YYNGEE. CDR3 size: 13 residues. CDR3 coding DNA: TGTGCCAGCAGCATGACAGGGACATATGGCTACACCTTC. Its translation: CASSMTGTYGYTF.

The V call is TRBV27, the J call TRBJ2-3; 9 nucleotides align to TRBD1. After removal of 4 bases from V and 3 bases from J, the junction contained 8 bases not matched to a gene. The CDR3 has 16 residues. Germline CDR1 is MNHEY and CDR2 is SMNVEV (reference sequence). The CDR3 coding sequence is TGTGCCAGCAGTTGGGGCCGGGACAGGGTGACAGATACGCAGTATTTT. Protein sequence: CASSWGRDRVTDTQYF.

J is TRBJ2-5 and V is TRBV4-3; no clear D gene. The CDR3 extends over 16 amino acids. V shed 0 bases and J shed 1 base, with 12 bases lying between them. CDR1 is LGHNA, CDR2 YSLEER, per germline. The CDR3 DNA follows: TGCGCCAGCAGCCAAGATTATGGGATCCTCCAAGAGACCCAGTACTTC. This encodes CASSQDYGILQETQYF.

This chain links TRBV20-1 with TRBJ2-1, with 9 bases identical to TRBD2. The germline gives CDR1 DFQATT, CDR2 SNEGSKA (reference sequence). The trim removed 3 bases at V and 6 bases at J, leaving 6 bases unmatched. The CDR3 consists of 14 residues. This chain's CDR3 is CSASMGLAGNEQFF. CDR3 bases: TGCAGTGCTAGTATGGGACTAGCTGGCAATGAGCAGTTCTTC.

This chain links TRBV7-9 with TRBJ1-2, with D maybe TRBD1 (6 bases). Germline CDR1 is SEHNR and CDR2 is FQNEAQ (reference sequence). Trimming pared 4 bases from V and 3 bases from J, leaving 15 bases between. This CDR3 is 15 amino acids long. CDR3 amino acids: CASSSAGRGDYGYTF. The CDR3 DNA reads TGTGCCAGCAGCTCGGCGGGTAGGGGGGACTATGGCTACACCTTC.

The rearrangement links TRBV15 to TRBJ2-3; D call uncertain. Trimming pared 5 bases from V and 8 bases from J, leaving 14 bases between. This CDR3 has 13 amino acids. CDR1 and CDR2 from the germline V gene are LNHNV and YYDKDF (reference sequence). The CDR3 DNA sequence: TGTGCCACCAGCGATTCCGCTAGTGGTACGCAGTATTTT. Translation: CATSDSASGTQYF.

This chain links TRBV5-1 with TRBJ2-3; D uncertain. Trimming stripped 0 bases from V and 5 bases from J, with 16 bases between. This CDR3 contains 16 residues. Germline-derived CDR1 and CDR2 are SGHRS and YFSETQ. In DNA form, the CDR3 reads TGCGCCAGCAGCTTGGGAGGCTCGAGTGGGATAGATACGCAGTATTTT. Residues: CASSLGGSSGIDTQYF.

This clonotype appeared many times. The J gene is TRBJ2-4, the V gene TRBV29-1; possible D gene TRBD2, 7 bases. Per germline, CDR1 SQVTM and CDR2 ANQGSEA. V lost 4 bases to trimming and J lost 13 bases, with 14 bases between them. This CDR3 contains 11 residues. The CDR3 sequence is CSVGEGTGQYF. The CDR3 nucleotides read TGCAGCGTTGGGGAGGGTACAGGGCAGTACTTC.

This chain connects TRBV7-2 to TRBJ2-3; TRBD1 or TRBD2 may be the D gene (6 bases each). Germline loops: CDR1 SGHTA, CDR2 FQGNSA. The CDR3 sequence is 16 residues long. The V gene lost 0 bases and the J gene lost 1 base, with 11 bases spanning the gap. The CDR3 sequence: CASSLAHGGRTDTQYF. CDR3 DNA sequence: TGTGCCAGCAGCTTAGCGCACGGGGGCCGCACAGATACGCAGTATTTT.

In this sample, this clonotype turned up once. One end of the junction varies from germline; a read error may be responsible. The chain joins TRBV18 to TRBJ1-1; TRBD1 agrees at 9 bases. The germline V gene has CDR1 KGHSH and CDR2 LQKENI. The CDR3 length is 16 residues. This CDR3 is CASSPQTGGMNTEAFF. CDR3 sequence (DNA): TGTGCCAGCTCACCACAGACAGGGGGAATGAATACTGAAGCTTTCTTT.

The rearrangement links TRBV4-1 to TRBJ1-2, with 7 nucleotides matching TRBD1. Germline trimming cut 6 bases from V and 8 bases from J; bases unmatched to any gene: 9. Germline V CDR1 and CDR2: MGHRA, YSYEKL. CDR3 length equals 13 residues. The CDR3 region has the DNA TGCGCCAGCAGAGACAGGACAGGCAGGGGCTACACCTTC. Protein: CASRDRTGRGYTF.

About this clonotype itself: A much larger clone sits a single nucleotide away, making a read error possible. The chain's CDR3 is CTSSLATYNEQFF. DNA of the CDR3: TGTACCAGCAGTTTGGCGACTTACAATGAGCAGTTCTTC. The chain has TRBV12-3 or TRBV12-4 and TRBJ2-1; D remains unclear. This CDR3 has 13 amino acids.

The V and J genes are TRBV12-5 and TRBJ2-5, with 10 bases lining up with TRBD1. The V gene end was trimmed by 5 bases and the J gene end by 7 bases; junction bases not matched to a gene: 10. CDR1 is LGHNT, CDR2 FRNRAP, per germline. The CDR3 spans 15 residues. The CDR3 loop reads CASGALTGGIGTQYF. The CDR3 bases are TGTGCTAGTGGTGCGTTGACAGGGGGCATCGGGACCCAGTACTTC.

The rearrangement uses TRBV11-2 and TRBJ1-4; D may be TRBD1 (6 bases). There are 14 residues in the CDR3. The germline CDR1 and CDR2 sequences are SGHAT and FQNNGV. V was shortened by 6 bases and J by 7 bases, with 15 bases between the two germline ends. CDR3 protein: CASRQTGSTEKLFF. Here the CDR3 DNA reads TGTGCCAGCAGACAAACAGGGTCGACTGAAAAACTGTTTTTT.